This is a list of T cell receptor beta chains from one sample in a study of tumor and adjacent non-tumor tissue in lung cancer. TCRdb analysed the multiplex PCR reads with MiXCR anew, one entry per CDR3 protein. The sample yields about 110,000 distinct CDR3 sequences, approximately 71% seen once. The sequenced material came from lung tumor tissue. The receptor source for this set is a woman aged 55-75 years with non-small cell lung cancer. Both conserved end residues are part of each CDR3. D genes are given only for firm matches. Clone size, where shown, is once, few, many, or a class for clones that have expanded.

TRBJ2-7 TRBV6-5 . . TGTGCCAGCAACCTTCTTAAAAGCGGTCCAGAACCCTACGAGCAGTACTTC CASNLLKSGPEPYEQYF
TRBJ1-4 TRBV29-1 . . TGCAGCGTTGGGGTTAATGAAGAACTATTTTTT CSVGVNEELFF
TRBJ1-1 TRBV11-1 . . TGTGCCATCAACCGGGACCGCAACACTGAAACTTTCTTT CAINRDRNTETFF
TRBJ2-4 TRBV28 . . TGTGCCAGCAGTTTACCCTACTATGGAATAGCAAAAAACATTCAGTACTTC CASSLPYYGIAKNIQYF
TRBJ1-1 TRBV12-3/TRBV12-4 . many TGTGCCAGCAGCCCTAGCATACCGAACACTGAAGCTTTCTTT CASSPSIPNTEAFF
TRBJ2-2 TRBV6-2/TRBV6-3 . . TGTGTCATCACCAAACGCACCGGGGAGCTGTTTTTT CVITKRTGELFF
TRBJ2-7 TRBV11-2 . . TGTGCCAGCAGTTATGGGACTAACAGGGGGTACGAGCAGTACTTC CASSYGTNRGYEQYF
TRBJ1-1 TRBV12-3/TRBV12-4 . . TGTGGCAGCAGTTTCTTGGGAGGCGAGGCTTTCTTT CGSSFLGGEAFF
TRBJ2-7 TRBV11-2 . . TGTGCCAGCAACTTATCGTCCGGGGTGCAGAACTTC CASNLSSGVQNF
TRBJ2-1 TRBV11-2 TRBD1 . TGTGCCGGCAGCCGGGACAGGGGGTTCCTAGACAATGAACAGTTCTTC CAGSRDRGFLDNEQFF
TRBJ2-7 TRBV4-2 TRBD1 large TGTGCCAGCAGATTGGGACAGACCTACGAGCAGTACTTC CASRLGQTYEQYF
TRBJ1-2 TRBV4-1 . many TGCGCCAGCAGCTCAGGGACGGGTAACTATGGCTACACCTTC CASSSGTGNYGYTF
TRBJ2-5 TRBV20-1 . . TGTAGTCCAGCGGAGGGGTGTGAAGAGATCCAGTACTTC CSPAEGCEEIQYF
TRBJ2-5 TRBV4-3 . . TGCGCCAACAGCCGACGCCGGGACTCACAACAGACCCAGTACTTC CANSRRRDSQQTQYF
TRBJ2-1 TRBV6-5 . . TGTGCCAGCAGTTCCCTCTCTCGGGAGTATGAGCAGTTCTTC CASSSLSREYEQFF
TRBJ2-3 TRBV28 . medium-sized TGTGCCACCAAAGGTGTCGGGCCAGATACGCAGTATTTT CATKGVGPDTQYF
TRBJ2-5 TRBV11-3 . . TGTGTCAGCAACTCCCCCCGTATACAAGAGACCCAGTACTTC CVSNSPRIQETQYF
TRBJ2-7 TRBV29-1 . . TGCAACGTTGCAGGTTTATTGAGCGGGTCTTACGAGCAGTACTTC CNVAGLLSGSYEQYF
TRBJ1-4 TRBV4-3 TRBD1 many TGCGCCAGCAGCCGGACCGGGACAGGCGATTTAAAACTGTTTTTT CASSRTGTGDLKLFF
TRBJ1-6 TRBV6-1 . . TGTGTCAGCAATGAAGAAGAGGGCCTTTCACCCCTCCACTTT CVSNEEEGLSPLHF
TRBJ2-3 TRBV11-2 TRBD1 . TGTGCCATTAGCCTAGGGACAGGTGGAACGGATACGCAGTATTTT CAISLGTGGTDTQYF
TRBJ1-5 TRBV19 TRBD1 . TGTGCCAGTAGTCCCCAGGGGGATCAGCCCAAGCATTTT CASSPQGDQPKHF
TRBJ2-5 TRBV11-2 . many TGTGCCAGCAGCTTAGTTGGGCGGAGGGCCCAAGAGACCCAGTACTTC CASSLVGRRAQETQYF
TRBJ1-5 TRBV10-3 . once TGTGCCATCAGACCCACAGGAGACGGTCACCCCCAGAATTTT CAIRPTGDGHPQNF
TRBJ2-7 TRBV7-9 . few TGTGCCAGCAGCTTTGTGGGAAACGAGCAGTACTTC CASSFVGNEQYF
TRBJ1-1 TRBV14 . . TGTGCCAGCATCCTTGGGGCTAAAGCTTTCTTT CASILGAKAFF
TRBJ1-1 TRBV11-2 . . TGTGCCAGCAGCTCGCGGCACGGGCGCGCTGAAGCTTTCTTT CASSSRHGRAEAFF
TRBJ2-7 TRBV20-1 TRBD1 . TGCAGTGCTAGACCTGGGACAGGGGCATCCTATGGGCAGTACTTC CSARPGTGASYGQYF
TRBJ2-1 TRBV11-1 . . TGTGCTAGCTGCCCGAGGGGGCTAGCGGGTTGGGATGTGCAGTTCTTC CASCPRGLAGWDVQFF
TRBJ2-1 TRBV24-1 . . TGTGCCACCAGTGGGATTTATGAGCAGTCCTTC CATSGIYEQSF
TRBJ1-5 TRBV6-1 TRBD1 . TGTGCCAGCAGGAGATCCGGACAGGGGACCCATCAGCCCCAACATTTT CASRRSGQGTHQPQHF
TRBJ2-1 TRBV5-6 . . TGTGCCAACAGGGGACGGACTAGCCGTATTGGGGGAGGCAATGAGCAGTTCTTC CANRGRTSRIGGGNEQFF